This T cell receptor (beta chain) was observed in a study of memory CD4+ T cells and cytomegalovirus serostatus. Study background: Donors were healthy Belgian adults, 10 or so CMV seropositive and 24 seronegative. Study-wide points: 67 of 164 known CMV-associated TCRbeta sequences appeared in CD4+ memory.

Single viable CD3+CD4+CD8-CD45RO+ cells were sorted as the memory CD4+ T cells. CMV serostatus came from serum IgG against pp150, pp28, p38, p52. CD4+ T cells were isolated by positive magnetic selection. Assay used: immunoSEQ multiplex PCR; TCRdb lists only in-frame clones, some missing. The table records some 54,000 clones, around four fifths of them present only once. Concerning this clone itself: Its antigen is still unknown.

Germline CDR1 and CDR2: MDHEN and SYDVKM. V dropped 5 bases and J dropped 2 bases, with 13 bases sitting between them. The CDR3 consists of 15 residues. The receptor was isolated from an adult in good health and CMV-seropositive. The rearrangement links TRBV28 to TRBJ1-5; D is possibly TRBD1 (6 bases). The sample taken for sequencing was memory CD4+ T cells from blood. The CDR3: CASSPRDIRNQPQHF. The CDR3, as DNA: TGTGCCAGCAGTCCTCGGGACATTCGCAATCAGCCCCAGCATTTT.